This TCR beta chain is from a study of early T cells in non-severe SARS-CoV-2 infection. Turning to the study itself: Bulk RNA from unsorted whole blood was sequenced; chains were unpaired. Notes on the study in general: The study's VDJdb matching favored anti-spike CD8 responses and missed private and CD4 specificities.

This clonotype was seen more than once but under ten times. Its matching antigen is unknown. Molecules of cDNA were individually given unique molecular identifiers that were attached to them. TCRdb reprocessed the 5' RACE reads via MiXCR and lists one record per CDR3 protein. Altogether roughly 70,000 distinct CDR3 sequences are present, roughly 13% being singletons, with the ten largest covering roughly 8.3%. The CDR3 spans 13 residues. Trimming removed 3 bases at V and 7 bases at J, with 7 bases between. Germline CDR1 is SGHTA and CDR2 is FQGNSA. The sequence was collected from an adult who was a healthcare worker with PCR-confirmed SARS-CoV-2 infection or an uninfected control (not recorded which). This sequence joins TRBV7-2 and TRBJ1-6; D not resolved. The sequenced sample consisted of whole blood. The CDR3: CASSFKRNSPLHF. CDR3 DNA sequence: TGTGCCAGCAGCTTCAAGCGGAATTCACCCCTCCACTTT.